Each of the 8 T cell receptor beta chains below was sequenced from the same sample in a study of T cell responses to AZD1222 COVID-19 vaccine. TCRdb's copy holds only in-frame clones and misses some; the assay was immunoSEQ multiplex PCR. The repertoire holds approximately 150,000 clones, with around 92% as singletons. This specimen was peripheral blood, taken on day 0 of AZD1222 vaccination. Every receptor here comes from an adult in good health.

The chain links TRBV9 to TRBJ1-2, with unresolved D. In germline, CDR1 is SGDLS, CDR2 YYNGEE. V lost 4 bases, J lost 4 bases, and 11 bases lay in between. The CDR3 covers 13 residues. The CDR3 sequence is CASSPADAYGYTF. The CDR3 region has the DNA TGTGCCAGCAGCCCAGCGGACGCCTATGGCTACACCTTC.

The chain has TRBV30 and TRBJ1-4, with TRBD1 as a possible D gene (6 bases). The CDR3 consists of 14 residues. Germline V gives CDR1 GTSNPN, CDR2 SVGIG (reference sequence). V lost 1 base to trimming and J lost 5 bases, with 11 bases between them. The CDR3 reads CAWSGGGLNEKLFF. The CDR3 DNA is TGTGCCTGGAGTGGCGGGGGGCTAAATGAAAAACTGTTTTTT.

The V gene is TRBV9, the J gene TRBJ2-3; D may match TRBD1 or TRBD2 (7 bases each). In germline, CDR1 is SGDLS, CDR2 YYNGEE. The V end was cut by 4 bases, the J end by 0 bases, with 18 bases between. This CDR3 is 17 amino acids long. The CDR3 region is CASSPQGGGRSTDTQYF. For the CDR3, the DNA is TGTGCCAGCAGCCCCCAGGGAGGGGGCCGAAGCACAGATACGCAGTATTTT.

The table lists this clone with a count of one. The rearrangement links TRBV24-1 to TRBJ2-5; TRBD1 aligns across 9 bases. CDR1 KGHDR and CDR2 SFDVKD come from the germline V gene. The CDR3 is made up of 15 amino acids. The J segment lost 4 bases and the V segment lost 7 bases, leaving 9 bases of the junction unmatched. The CDR3 region has the DNA TGTGCCACCAGCACTTCCGGGACAGGGAGAGAGACCCAGTACTTC. Translation gives CATSTSGTGRETQYF.

The rearrangement joins TRBV7-9 to TRBJ1-4; tentatively, D is TRBD1 (6 bases). Germline CDR1 is SEHNR and CDR2 is FQNEAQ (reference sequence). CDR3 size: 12 residues. The germline V and J ends were trimmed by 5 bases and 7 bases, with 8 bases remaining between them. CDR3: CASSVQGEKLFF. The CDR3 nucleotides read TGTGCCAGCAGCGTACAGGGTGAAAAACTGTTTTTT.

This clone occurred once. The CDR3 region is CASSFGQGINTGELFF. DNA for the CDR3: TGCGCCAGCAGCTTCGGGCAGGGGATAAACACCGGGGAGCTGTTTTTT. This rearrangement joins TRBV5-1 to TRBJ2-2, with D maybe TRBD1 (6 bases). Per germline, CDR1 SGHRS and CDR2 YFSETQ. CDR3 size: 16 residues. V shed 2 bases and J shed 2 bases, with 13 bases lying between them. Together with reference TRBV5-1 and TRBJ2-2, the CDR3 gives the full variable domain: KAGVTQTPRYLIKTRGQQVTLSCSPISGHRSVSWYQQTPGQGLQFLFEYFSETQRNKGNFPGRFSGRQFSNSRSEMNVSTLELGDSALYLCASSFGQGINTGELFFGEGSRLTVL.

This chain connects TRBV11-2 to TRBJ2-7, with D possibly TRBD1 on 5 matching bases. V shed 1 base and J shed 3 bases, with 10 bases lying between them. Germline-derived CDR1 and CDR2 are SGHAT and FQNNGV. This CDR3 has 14 residues. DNA of the CDR3: TGTGCCAGCAGCTTAGGGAAAGGGGTCTACGAGCAGTACTTC. Translating it yields CASSLGKGVYEQYF.

The chain uses TRBV21-1 and TRBJ2-1; TRBD2, the table's D call, was not compared with the DNA. TRBV21-1 counts as a pseudogene. This CDR3 spans 13 amino acids. The CDR3 loop reads CASSKFAYNEQFF. The CDR3 region has the DNA TGTGCCAGCAGCAAGTTCGCCTACAATGAGCAGTTCTTC.